This T cell receptor (beta chain) was found in a study of cytomegalovirus exposure and HLA in healthy donors. The PCR used 60 Vbeta and 13 Jbeta primers. Method: immunoSEQ multiplex PCR; TCRdb's copy keeps in-frame clones and lacks some. The table lists around 200,000 clones, approximately 82% of them singletons, with about 1.3% in the top ten. Study findings and constraints: Among immune exposure information, only CMV serostatus was available. The likely origin of a cluster of highly shared sequence variants was a sequencing artifact. For most subjects, TCR beta sequences were reported to predict HLA-A and HLA-B alleles with accuracy. Despite most TCR sequences being rare, some public TCRs occurred in many donors.

Germline CDR1 and CDR2: MNHEY and SMNVEV (reference sequence). The CDR3 has 16 residues. In regard to this clone: Its antigen is unidentified.

This clonotype was sampled from a girl aged 2 to 9 in good health and CMV-seropositive. V and J are TRBV27 and TRBJ2-5; 11 nucleotides match TRBD2. The end of the DNA is better explained by TRBJ2-7, so the J call may be wrong. Sequencing used PBMCs. CDR3 sequence: CASSTTVAGGYYEQYF. The CDR3 DNA reads TGTGCCAGCAGTACCACCGTAGCGGGAGGGTACTACGAGCAGTACTTC.